One and the same sample provided the 9 T cell receptor beta chains below, sequenced in a study of blood T cell repertoires in COVID-19. TCRdb keeps only in-frame clones here, not all; method: immunoSEQ multiplex PCR. This repertoire shows around 29,000 clones, roughly 85% found once; its top ten account for approximately 30%. The specimen was peripheral blood. The receptors shown here come from a woman over 75 with COVID-19, enrolled during active disease.

This chain connects TRBV25-1 to TRBJ2-2; 8 bases fit TRBD1. V lost 5 bases and J lost 3; bases outside the gene matches: 14. Germline-derived CDR1 and CDR2 are MGHDK and SYGVNS. The length of the CDR3 is 18 residues. The CDR3 loop reads CASSLLGQGALDTGELFF. The CDR3 DNA reads as TGTGCCAGCAGTCTATTGGGGCAGGGGGCTTTGGACACCGGGGAGCTGTTTTTT.

The chain employs TRBV5-1 and TRBJ2-1; TRBD1 agrees at 9 bases. V shed 5 bases, J shed 9 bases, and the junction held 6 bases outside the gene matches. The CDR3 consists of 13 residues. The V gene's germline CDR1 is SGHRS and CDR2 YFSETQ. CDR3 in DNA: TGCGCCAGCAGTCGGACAGGGGTTTTTGAGCAGTTCTTC. Translated: CASSRTGVFEQFF.

The rearrangement uses TRBV11-2 and TRBJ1-2; D not resolved. Trimming shortened V by 1 base and J by 6 bases, and 9 bases separated the two germline ends. Germline CDR1 and CDR2: SGHAT and FQNNGV. The CDR3 is 13 amino acids. The chain's CDR3 is CASSLGGWDGYTF. In DNA, the CDR3 is TGTGCCAGCAGCTTAGGAGGGTGGGATGGCTACACCTTC.

The chain uses TRBV19 and TRBJ1-4; a possible D gene is TRBD1 (6 bases). Trimming cost V 6 bases and J 6 bases, with 17 bases left between them. This CDR3 is 15 amino acids long. Germline assignment: CDR1 LNHDA and CDR2 SQIVND (reference sequence). In DNA form, the CDR3 reads TGTGCCAGTAGCCCAGATGAAGCAGGGGATGAAAAACTGTTTTTT. Its translation: CASSPDEAGDEKLFF.

This rearrangement joins TRBV28 to TRBJ1-4, with D possibly being TRBD1 (5 bases). The V and J ends lost 6 bases and 8 bases respectively, with 16 bases between them. Germline CDR1 MDHEN, CDR2 SYDVKM. There are 14 residues in the CDR3. CDR3 sequence reads: CASRGPGQSEKLFF. In nucleotides, the CDR3 is TGTGCCAGCAGGGGGCCGGGTCAGAGCGAAAAACTGTTTTTT.

The V call is TRBV2, the J call TRBJ1-2; TRBD1 matches 7 bases. Germline V CDR1 and CDR2: SNHLY, FYNNEI. The CDR3 is made up of 14 amino acids. Trimming removed 2 bases from V and 1 base from J; junction bases left unmatched: 1. The CDR3 loop is CASSEQGGNYGYTF. CDR3 DNA: TGTGCCAGCAGTGAACAGGGGGGTAACTATGGCTACACCTTC. The full variable domain, in which reference TRBV2 and TRBJ1-2 provide the parts outside the CDR3, is EPEVTQTPSHQVTQMGQEVILRCVPISNHLYFYWYRQILGQKVEFLVSFYNNEISEKSEIFDDQFSVERPDGSNFTLKIRSTKLEDSAMYFCASSEQGGNYGYTFGSGTRLTVV.

J is TRBJ1-3 and V is TRBV18; a possible D gene is TRBD1 (5 bases). Germline CDR1 KGHSH, CDR2 LQKENI. The CDR3 sequence is 17 residues long. Trimming removed 6 bases from V and 0 bases from J, with 18 bases in between. The CDR3 DNA follows: TGTGCCAGCTCGCCTAGGCAGGGCGAAAGCTCTGGAAACACCATATATTTT. Protein sequence: CASSPRQGESSGNTIYF.

The gene calls are TRBV2 and TRBJ2-7, with 9 bases aligning to TRBD1. V lost 5 bases, J lost 5 bases, and 7 bases stayed unmatched. Germline CDR1 and CDR2: SNHLY and FYNNEI. The CDR3 is 14 residues long. The DNA of the CDR3 is TGTGCCAGCAGTAATACCGGGACAGGGAACGAGCAGTACTTC. Translated, it gives CASSNTGTGNEQYF.

CDR3 amino acids: CASSLELGRTEAFF. The DNA of the CDR3 is TGCGCCAGCAGCTTGGAGCTGGGGCGGACTGAAGCTTTCTTT. V is TRBV5-1 and J is TRBJ1-1, with a possible D match to TRBD1 (5 bases). Germline V lookup: CDR1 SGHRS, CDR2 YFSETQ. V lost 0 bases and J lost 5, with 11 bases in between. This CDR3 has 14 residues. Filled out from reference TRBV5-1 and TRBJ1-1, the complete variable domain reads KAGVTQTPRYLIKTRGQQVTLSCSPISGHRSVSWYQQTPGQGLQFLFEYFSETQRNKGNFPGRFSGRQFSNSRSEMNVSTLELGDSALYLCASSLELGRTEAFFGQGTRLTVV.